What follows is one T cell receptor (beta chain) and its context. The antigen is undetermined. V was trimmed by 6 bases and J by 3 bases, leaving 17 bases between them. Germline V CDR1 and CDR2: SGHTA, FQGTGA. The CDR3 consists of 15 residues. The data stem from a study of T cells in Graves' hyperthyroidism and ophthalmopathy. RNA transcripts yielded amplified TCR beta CDR3 regions. Initially, a first-round RT-PCR of the TCR CDR3 employed the HTBI primer set. Via MiXCR, TCRdb re-called the multiplex PCR reads, giving one row per CDR3 protein. The sample yields hundreds of thousands of distinct CDR3 sequences, about 15% seen once. Study-level results: Most thyroid clonotypes with frequency above 0.001 were detected in blood.

Diagnoses were made from clinical symptoms, serum measures (thyroxine and TRAb), thyroid ultrasound and orbital computed tomography. Specimen: blood. The source of this sequence is a woman under 30 with Graves' hyperthyroidism. The J gene is TRBJ1-2, the V gene TRBV7-3; no clear D gene. As DNA, the CDR3 is TGTGCCAGCAGTGAGCGGACCCTCAACCACTATGGCTACACCTTC. Translating it yields CASSERTLNHYGYTF.